These 5 T cell receptor beta chains came from one sample sequenced in a study of T cells in localized non-small cell lung cancer. The method was immunoSEQ multiplex PCR; TCRdb's version includes in-frame clones alone and lacks a portion of them. This sample yields 25,000 to 30,000 clones, of which over 80% are seen a single time; less than 5% belongs to the top ten. This specimen was peripheral blood mononuclear cells, taken before any cancer treatment. The receptors here all came from a woman between 35 and 75 years old with stage III lung adenocarcinoma.

The J gene is TRBJ2-3, the V gene TRBV19; 11 nucleotides align to TRBD2. Trimming removed 5 bases from V and 5 bases from J; junction bases left unmatched: 0. The CDR3 covers 13 residues. The germline V gene has CDR1 LNHDA and CDR2 SQIVND (reference sequence). The CDR3, as DNA: TGTGCCAGTAGTGGACTAGCGGGAGATACGCAGTATTTT. Protein: CASSGLAGDTQYF.

The genes are TRBV25-1 and TRBJ1-3; D is perhaps TRBD1 (5 bases). CDR1 is MGHDK, CDR2 SYGVNS, per germline. Trimming shortened V by 2 bases and J by 0 bases, and 8 bases separated the two germline ends. CDR3 size: 15 residues. The CDR3: CASSEAGPSGNTIYF. The DNA for the CDR3 is TGTGCCAGCAGTGAAGCGGGGCCCTCTGGAAACACCATATATTTT.

This sequence joins TRBV7-8 and TRBJ2-5; D is possibly TRBD1 (6 bases). V was shortened by 3 bases and J by 1 base, with 15 bases between the two germline ends. CDR1 is SGHVS and CDR2 is FQNEAQ in the germline V gene. This CDR3 spans 16 amino acids. CDR3 sequence reads: CASSFMTGGLQETQYF. The CDR3 nucleotides are TGTGCCAGCAGCTTTATGACAGGAGGTCTCCAAGAGACCCAGTACTTC.

CDR3 loop: CASSLTPGPENEQFF. DNA of the CDR3: TGCGCCAGCAGCTTGACTCCCGGGCCCGAGAATGAGCAGTTCTTC. The chain carries TRBV5-1 and TRBJ2-1; no definite D call. The CDR3 runs to 15 residues. Trimming took off 1 base at V and 7 bases at J, with 15 bases between the two ends. CDR1 is SGHRS and CDR2 is YFSETQ in the germline V gene.

This clone was counted between two and nine times. V gene TRBV11-2 combines with J gene TRBJ2-1; either TRBD1 or TRBD2 may supply D (5 bases each). Germline values: CDR1 SGHAT, CDR2 FQNNGV. CDR3 length: 15 amino acids. V lost 5 bases, J lost 6 bases, and 17 bases lay in between. The CDR3, as DNA: TGTGCCAGCAGCCCCCGGGGCCTGCTGGTCAATGAGCAGTTCTTC. It codes for CASSPRGLLVNEQFF.